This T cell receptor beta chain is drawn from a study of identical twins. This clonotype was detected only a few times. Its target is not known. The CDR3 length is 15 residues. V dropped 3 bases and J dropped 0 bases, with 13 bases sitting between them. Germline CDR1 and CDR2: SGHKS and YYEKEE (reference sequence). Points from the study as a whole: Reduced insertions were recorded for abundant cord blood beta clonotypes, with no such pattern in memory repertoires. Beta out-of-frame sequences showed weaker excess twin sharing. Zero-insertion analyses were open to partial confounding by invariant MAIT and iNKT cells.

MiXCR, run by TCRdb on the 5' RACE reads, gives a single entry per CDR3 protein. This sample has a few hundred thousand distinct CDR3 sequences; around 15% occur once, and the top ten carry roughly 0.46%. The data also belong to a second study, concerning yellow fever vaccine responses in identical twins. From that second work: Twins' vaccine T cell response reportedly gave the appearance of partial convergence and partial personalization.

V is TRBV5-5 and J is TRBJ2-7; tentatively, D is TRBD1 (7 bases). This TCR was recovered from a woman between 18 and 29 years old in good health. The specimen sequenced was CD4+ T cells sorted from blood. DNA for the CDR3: TGTGCCAGCAGCTCCCAGGGGGGCCACTCCTACGAGCAGTACGTC. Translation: CASSSQGGHSYEQYV.